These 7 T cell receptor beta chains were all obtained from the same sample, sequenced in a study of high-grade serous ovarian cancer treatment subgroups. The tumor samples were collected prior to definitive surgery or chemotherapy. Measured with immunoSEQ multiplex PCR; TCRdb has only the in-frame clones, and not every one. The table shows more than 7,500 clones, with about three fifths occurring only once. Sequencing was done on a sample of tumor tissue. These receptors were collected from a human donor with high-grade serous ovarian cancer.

The CDR3 DNA reads as TGCGCCAGCAGCTTCTCCTCCGCGAATGAAAAACTGTTTTTT. Translating it yields CASSFSSANEKLFF. V gene TRBV5-1 combines with J gene TRBJ1-4; D call uncertain. The V end lost 2 bases, the J end lost 5 bases, and 10 bases lay between the germline ends. CDR3 size: 14 residues. Germline V gene lookup returns CDR1 SGHRS and CDR2 YFSETQ.

CDR3 in DNA: TGTGCCAGCAGCTTAGCGGGACAGTCCTTTAACACTGAAGCTTTCTTT. This codes for CASSLAGQSFNTEAFF. The V gene is TRBV7-2, the J gene TRBJ1-1; 7 bases map to TRBD1. With 0 bases clipped from V and 2 bases from J, the junction kept 6 bases outside the gene matches. The germline gives CDR1 SGHTA, CDR2 FQGNSA. The CDR3 length is 16 residues.

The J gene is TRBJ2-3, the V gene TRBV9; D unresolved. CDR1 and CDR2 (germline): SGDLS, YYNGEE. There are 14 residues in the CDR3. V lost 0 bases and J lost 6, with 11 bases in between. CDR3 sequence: CASSVAGPLDTQYF. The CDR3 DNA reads TGTGCCAGCAGCGTAGCGGGCCCTTTGGATACGCAGTATTTT. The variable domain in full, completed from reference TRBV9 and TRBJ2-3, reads DSGVTQTPKHLITATGQRVTLRCSPRSGDLSVYWYQQSLDQGLQFLIQYYNGEERAKGNILERFSAQQFPDLHSELNLSSLELGDSALYFCASSVAGPLDTQYFGPGTRLTVL.

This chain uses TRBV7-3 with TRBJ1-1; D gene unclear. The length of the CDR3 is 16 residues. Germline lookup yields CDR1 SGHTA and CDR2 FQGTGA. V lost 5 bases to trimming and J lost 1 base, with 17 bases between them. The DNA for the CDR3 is TGTGCCAGCAGCGCGTCAGCCTACGGATCGAACACTGAAGCTTTCTTT. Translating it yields CASSASAYGSNTEAFF.

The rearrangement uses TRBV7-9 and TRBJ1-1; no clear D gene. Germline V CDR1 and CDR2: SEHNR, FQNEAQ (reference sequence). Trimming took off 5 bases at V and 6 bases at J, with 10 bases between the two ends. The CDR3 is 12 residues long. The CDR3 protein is CASSPVRAEAFF. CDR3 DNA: TGTGCCAGCAGCCCGGTTAGAGCTGAAGCTTTCTTT.

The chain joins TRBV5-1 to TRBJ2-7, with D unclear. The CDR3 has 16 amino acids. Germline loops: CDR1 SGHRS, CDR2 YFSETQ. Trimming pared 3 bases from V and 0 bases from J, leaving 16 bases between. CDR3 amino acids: CASSSSTSSSSYEQYF. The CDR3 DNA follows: TGCGCCAGCAGCTCTTCGACGAGTTCCTCCTCCTACGAGCAGTACTTC.

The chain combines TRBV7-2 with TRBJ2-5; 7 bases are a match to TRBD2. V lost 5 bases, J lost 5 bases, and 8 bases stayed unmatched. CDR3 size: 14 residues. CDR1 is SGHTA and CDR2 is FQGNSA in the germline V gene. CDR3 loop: CASSPRLAGETQYF. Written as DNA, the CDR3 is TGTGCCAGCAGCCCCCGACTAGCAGGGGAGACCCAGTACTTC.